The 15 T cell receptor beta chains below come from one sample, sequenced in a study of regulatory T cells in long-lasting Graves disease (dated by TCRdb to 2020 to 2022). The meaning of the sample's time point label: newly diagnosed GD, antithyroid drugs for less than 3 months. For both TCR sequencing and RNA sequencing, RNA was extracted from PBMCs in TRIzol. To prepare the library, multiplex PCR was applied. The sample was run on an Illumina HiSeq 4000. iRepertoire HTBI primers and Arm-PCR amplification of CDR3 regions were used to construct TCR beta libraries. Through fastp at Q25 and MiXCR, TCRdb rebuilt clones from the public reads, retaining in-frame beta chains. Duplicate CDR3 protein sequences are folded into a single record with the most common DNA and genes. The sample table lists approximately 250,000 distinct CDR3 sequences, 18% of them with a count of one. The ten most abundant clones make up approximately 24% of the sample.

The sequenced sample was peripheral blood mononuclear cells (PBMCs), obtained at new diagnosis, from a patient treated with antithyroid drugs. The receptors shown here come from a female donor with Graves disease.

This clonotype was counted at least ten times. This chain links TRBV20-1 with TRBJ2-1; D is possibly TRBD1 (5 bases). The CDR3 covers 14 residues. Trimming stripped 1 base from V and 2 bases from J, with 9 bases between. CDR1 and CDR2 from the germline V gene are DFQATT and SNEGSKA (reference sequence). The CDR3 region has the DNA TGCAGTGCTAGAGTCGACAGTACCTACAATGAGCAGTTCTTC. Its protein product is CSARVDSTYNEQFF.

This clonotype was seen a few times. V and J are TRBV6-1 and TRBJ1-5; D unclear. The ends were cut back, 5 bases at V and 4 bases at J, with 12 bases in the middle. The CDR3 has 14 residues. Germline CDR1 and CDR2: MNHNS and SASEGT. This chain's CDR3 is CASSKGLGNQPQHF. Here the CDR3 DNA reads TGTGCCAGCAGTAAGGGTCTCGGTAATCAGCCCCAGCATTTT.

In its sample, this clonotype was seen many times. This chain joins TRBV18 and TRBJ2-3; 10 nucleotides line up with TRBD2. Per germline, CDR1 KGHSH and CDR2 LQKENI. The CDR3 runs 16 residues. After removal of 0 bases from V and 5 bases from J, the junction contained 5 bases not matched to a gene. The CDR3 here is CASSPPSGRARDTQYF. CDR3 coding DNA: TGTGCCAGCTCACCACCCAGCGGGAGGGCCAGAGATACGCAGTATTTT.

This chain links TRBV24-1 with TRBJ2-1, with D unclear. The CDR3 has 15 residues. V was trimmed by 5 bases and J by 0 bases, leaving 10 bases between them. Germline assignment: CDR1 KGHDR and CDR2 SFDVKD. The CDR3 region is CATSGHTNSYNEQFF. CDR3 DNA sequence: TGTGCCACCAGTGGACATACTAACTCCTACAATGAGCAGTTCTTC.

This clonotype was seen at least ten times. V usage is TRBV27 and J usage is TRBJ2-5, with 10 bases fitting TRBD2. The CDR3 is 16 residues long. CDR1 and CDR2 from the germline V gene are MNHEY and SMNVEV (reference sequence). Germline trimming cut 3 bases from V and 5 bases from J; bases unmatched to any gene: 9. As DNA, the CDR3 is TGTGCCAGCAGTTTCCAGCTAGCGGGAGCTTTGGAGACCCAGTACTTC. Its translation is CASSFQLAGALETQYF.

In this sample, this clonotype turned up many times. V usage is TRBV5-5 and J usage is TRBJ1-1, with no clear D. CDR1 is SGHKS, CDR2 YYEKEE, per germline (reference sequence). V lost 2 bases to trimming and J lost 0 bases, with 8 bases between them. CDR3 length: 14 amino acids. The CDR3: CASSLFGLNTEAFF. The CDR3, as DNA: TGTGCCAGCAGCTTATTTGGGTTGAACACTGAAGCTTTCTTT.

At least ten counts were recorded for this clonotype. The DNA for the CDR3 is TGTGCCAGCAGCGCTGTACAGGGATCATTAGACGGGGCCAACGTCCTGACTTTC. It encodes CASSAVQGSLDGANVLTF. The rearrangement links TRBV9 to TRBJ2-6, with D possibly matching TRBD1 (6 bases). The CDR3 runs to 18 residues. CDR1 SGDLS and CDR2 YYNGEE come from the germline V gene. Trimming pared 3 bases from V and 4 bases from J, leaving 20 bases between.

This clonotype has at least ten counts. V and J are TRBV7-2 and TRBJ2-3; maybe TRBD2 (5 bases). The germline V gene encodes CDR1 SGHTA and CDR2 FQGNSA. The CDR3 loop spans 14 amino acids. The ends were cut back, 1 base at V and 4 bases at J, with 9 bases in the middle. The CDR3 here is CASSLGGGPDTQYF. Written as DNA, the CDR3 is TGTGCCAGCAGCTTAGGAGGCGGGCCAGATACGCAGTATTTT.

Ten or more counts support this clonotype. J is TRBJ2-4 and V is TRBV28, with 14 bases fitting TRBD2. This CDR3 comprises 15 residues. V lost 8 bases, J lost 5 bases, and 5 bases stayed unmatched. Germline values: CDR1 MDHEN, CDR2 SYDVKM. The CDR3 DNA follows: TGTGCCAGCCGGACTAGCGGGAGGCGACAAAACATTCAGTACTTC. Translation: CASRTSGRRQNIQYF.

This clonotype came up many times. This chain uses TRBV12-3 or TRBV12-4 with TRBJ1-2; tentative D call: TRBD1 (6 bases). The CDR3 runs 18 residues. Trimming removed 8 bases at V and 1 base at J, with 26 bases between. CDR3 sequence: CASAPRSPQGKSNYGYTF. CDR3 nucleotides: TGTGCCAGCGCCCCAAGGAGCCCGCAGGGGAAGAGTAACTATGGCTACACCTTC.

This clonotype was picked up many times. The V call is TRBV18, the J call TRBJ1-5; unclear D gene. Germline values: CDR1 KGHSH, CDR2 LQKENI. The CDR3 is made up of 16 amino acids. The ends were cut back, 4 bases at V and 0 bases at J, with 13 bases in the middle. The CDR3 loop reads CASSHSEQYSNQPQHF. The CDR3 region has the DNA TGTGCCAGCTCACATAGCGAGCAGTATAGCAATCAGCCCCAGCATTTT. Together with reference TRBV18 and TRBJ1-5, the CDR3 gives the full variable domain: NAGVMQNPRHLVRRRGQEARLRCSPMKGHSHVYWYRQLPEEGLKFMVYLQKENIIDESGMPKERFSAEFPKEGPSILRIQQVVRGDSAAYFCASSHSEQYSNQPQHFGDGTRLSIL.

The genes are TRBV4-1 and TRBJ1-1; D call uncertain. CDR3 length: 13 amino acids. Germline V gene data show CDR1 as MGHRA and CDR2 as YSYEKL. With 1 base removed from V and 4 bases from J, the gap between germline ends came to 7 bases. CDR3 coding DNA: TGCGCCAGCAGCCAAGTGGTAGGCACTGAAGCTTTCTTT. It codes for CASSQVVGTEAFF.

This clonotype has a count of ten or more. The V and J genes are TRBV12-5 and TRBJ2-2; D is ambiguous. Trimming removed 0 bases from V and 4 bases from J, with 15 bases in between. The germline V gene has CDR1 LGHNT and CDR2 FRNRAP. CDR3 length: 17 residues. This CDR3 reads CASGLVRKGWGTGELFF. CDR3 DNA sequence: TGTGCTAGTGGTTTGGTACGAAAGGGTTGGGGCACCGGGGAGCTGTTTTTT. Filled out from reference TRBV12-5 and TRBJ2-2, the complete variable domain reads DARVTQTPRHKVTEMGQEVTMRCQPILGHNTVFWYRQTMMQGLELLAYFRNRAPLDDSGMPKDRFSAEMPDATLATLKIQPSEPRDSAVYFCASGLVRKGWGTGELFFGEGSRLTVL.

The V gene is TRBV20-1, the J gene TRBJ1-4; D gene ambiguous. This CDR3 comprises 13 residues. In germline, CDR1 is DFQATT, CDR2 SNEGSKA (reference sequence). V gave up 0 bases and J gave up 7 bases, with 9 bases separating them. The CDR3 region is CSARDQRFEKLFF. Here the CDR3 DNA reads TGCAGTGCTAGAGATCAGCGGTTTGAAAAACTGTTTTTT.

In this sample, this clonotype turned up many times. The chain uses TRBV30 and TRBJ1-1; 9 nucleotides line up with TRBD1. The V and J ends lost 8 bases and 2 bases, in that order; junction bases with no gene match: 3. Germline loops: CDR1 GTSNPN, CDR2 SVGIG (reference sequence). The length of the CDR3 is 12 residues. The DNA for the CDR3 is TGTGCCGCACAGGGGGCTAACACTGAAGCTTTCTTT. Encoded protein: CAAQGANTEAFF.